These 26 T cell receptor beta chains came from one sample sequenced in a study of chemoradiotherapy in HPV16-positive cancers. TCRdb's table, derived via immunoSEQ multiplex PCR, lists solely in-frame clones and lacks some. The data contain fewer than 15,000 clones, more than 50% of them seen just once; the ten biggest clones take up less than 20%. The specimen was taken from a patient who underwent chemoradiotherapy. The receptor source for this set is a human donor with HPV-associated anogenital cancer.

V and J are TRBV19 and TRBJ2-3, with D possibly being TRBD2 (5 bases). V was clipped by 4 bases and J by 6 bases, with 14 bases between them. The CDR3 is 14 residues long. Germline CDR1 and CDR2: LNHDA and SQIVND (reference sequence). CDR3 nucleotide sequence: TGTGCCAGTAGTAGCTGGACTGTTCCGGATACGCAGTATTTT. Translated: CASSSWTVPDTQYF. The entire variable domain, with the rest obtained from reference TRBV19 and TRBJ2-3, is as follows: DGGITQSPKYLFRKEGQNVTLSCEQNLNHDAMYWYRQDPGQGLRLIYYSQIVNDFQKGDIAEGYSVSREKKESFPLTVTSAQKNPTAFYLCASSSWTVPDTQYFGPGTRLTVL.

The chain recombines TRBV14 with TRBJ2-7; no reliable D call. CDR3 length: 12 residues. The germline V and J ends were trimmed by 3 bases and 2 bases, with 5 bases remaining between them. The V gene's germline CDR1 is SGHDN and CDR2 FVKESK. The CDR3 protein is CASSHSPYEQYF. The CDR3 DNA sequence: TGTGCCAGCAGCCATAGTCCCTACGAGCAGTACTTC.

The V and J genes are TRBV28 and TRBJ2-3; TRBD2 aligns across 12 bases. Trimming cost V 5 bases and J 7 bases; bases outside gene matches: 13. CDR1 MDHEN and CDR2 SYDVKM come from the germline V gene. This CDR3 has 17 residues. The CDR3 sequence is CASSQPGLAGQFNTQYF. CDR3 in DNA: TGTGCCAGCAGTCAACCGGGACTAGCGGGTCAGTTTAATACGCAGTATTTT. Drawing the rest from reference TRBV28 and TRBJ2-3, the complete variable domain is DVKVTQSSRYLVKRTGEKVFLECVQDMDHENMFWYRQDPGLGLRLIYFSYDVKMKEKGDIPEGYSVSREKKERFSLILESASTNQTSMYLCASSQPGLAGQFNTQYFGPGTRLTVL.

This clone was recorded once. The chain is built from TRBV2 and TRBJ2-3, with D unclear. The CDR3 is made up of 13 amino acids. Germline CDR1 SNHLY, CDR2 FYNNEI. V was pared by 8 bases and J by 4 bases, with 13 bases between. CDR3 sequence reads: CASRSSFPDTQYF. For the CDR3, the DNA is TGTGCCAGCCGTTCTTCGTTCCCAGATACGCAGTATTTT.

The genes are TRBV9 and TRBJ2-1; 7 bases agree with TRBD1. The CDR3 consists of 16 residues. Germline-derived CDR1 and CDR2 are SGDLS and YYNGEE. With V trimmed by 3 bases and J by 4 bases, 10 bases remained unmatched. The chain's CDR3 is CASSGGPTTGYNEQFF. The CDR3 nucleotides are TGTGCCAGCAGCGGAGGGCCCACGACAGGGTACAATGAGCAGTTCTTC.

The chain joins TRBV19 to TRBJ1-1; maybe TRBD1 (6 bases). The CDR3 spans 14 residues. CDR1 LNHDA and CDR2 SQIVND come from the germline V gene (reference sequence). V dropped 3 bases and J dropped 5 bases, with 13 bases sitting between them. The CDR3 loop reads CASSISGARTEAFF. CDR3 DNA: TGTGCCAGTAGTATTTCGGGGGCGCGAACTGAAGCTTTCTTT.

This clone was counted a single time. The gene calls are TRBV7-3 and TRBJ1-2, with D perhaps TRBD1 (5 bases). Trimming left V 2 bases short and J 4 bases short, with 8 bases between. The CDR3 is 13 amino acids. Germline CDR1 and CDR2: SGHTA and FQGTGA. The CDR3 region is CASSLDSFYGYTF. The CDR3 nucleotides read TGTGCCAGCAGCTTAGACAGTTTCTATGGCTACACCTTC.

V and J are TRBV6-6 and TRBJ2-7; TRBD1 might be the D (6 bases). This CDR3 is built from 16 residues. Germline values: CDR1 MNHNY, CDR2 SVGAGI (reference sequence). Trimming shortened V by 2 bases and J by 4 bases, and 18 bases separated the two germline ends. The CDR3 sequence is CASSYGRTGSPYEQYF. As DNA, the CDR3 is TGTGCCAGCAGTTACGGTCGCACAGGGAGCCCGTACGAGCAGTACTTC.

The rearrangement links TRBV2 to TRBJ2-7, with D hard to call. The germline V gene has CDR1 SNHLY and CDR2 FYNNEI. Trimming shortened V by 8 bases and J by 0 bases, and 11 bases separated the two germline ends. The CDR3 is made up of 13 amino acids. The CDR3 reads CASWAESSYEQYF. CDR3 nucleotides: TGTGCCAGCTGGGCGGAAAGCTCCTACGAGCAGTACTTC.

CDR3 sequence reads: CASVGMRGLTLHF. In DNA form, the CDR3 reads TGTGCCAGCGTTGGGATGCGGGGCCTCACCCTCCACTTT. This chain connects TRBV21-1 to TRBJ1-6. TRBV21-1 is a pseudogene segment. The CDR3 consists of 13 residues.

The chain is built from TRBV5-1 and TRBJ2-5; D might be TRBD2 (6 bases). This CDR3 spans 15 amino acids. Germline CDR1 reads SGHRS; CDR2 reads YFSETQ. Trimming took off 4 bases at V and 5 bases at J, with 18 bases between the two ends. The CDR3 bases are TGCGCCAGCAGCCCGGACGGGGGTGTAGGGGAGACCCAGTACTTC. This encodes CASSPDGGVGETQYF.

This clone was counted a few times. The chain couples TRBV6-1 to TRBJ1-1; D is unclear. CDR3 size: 12 residues. With 5 bases removed from V and 11 bases from J, the gap between germline ends came to 15 bases. Germline CDR1 MNHNS, CDR2 SASEGT. CDR3 amino acids: CASSRREGGAFF. The DNA for the CDR3 is TGTGCCAGCAGTAGAAGAGAGGGTGGGGCTTTCTTT.

V gene TRBV10-2 combines with J gene TRBJ2-7; 13 bases map to TRBD2. Trimming cost V 6 bases and J 7 bases; bases outside gene matches: 3. The germline V gene has CDR1 WSHSY and CDR2 SAAADI. CDR3 length: 13 residues. CDR3 sequence reads: CASRLAGGKEQYF. The CDR3 DNA follows: TGCGCCAGCAGACTAGCGGGGGGGAAGGAGCAGTACTTC.

This chain joins TRBV18 and TRBJ1-1; no firm D call. Trimming left V 8 bases short and J 3 bases short, with 13 bases between. Germline CDR1 reads KGHSH; CDR2 reads LQKENI. The CDR3 length is 13 residues. CDR3 sequence: CASMGLLDTEAFF. The CDR3 region has the DNA TGTGCCAGCATGGGGTTGTTGGACACTGAAGCTTTCTTT.

The chain recombines TRBV27 with TRBJ1-2, with TRBD1 matching over 9 bases. This CDR3 is built from 14 residues. The germline V gene encodes CDR1 MNHEY and CDR2 SMNVEV (reference sequence). V gave up 5 bases and J gave up 5 bases; unmatched junction bases: 6. The CDR3 nucleotides are TGTGCCAGCAGTCCAGGGGACAGGGATTATGGCTACACCTTC. Amino acid sequence: CASSPGDRDYGYTF.

The chain uses TRBV7-6 and TRBJ2-2, with D perhaps TRBD1 or TRBD2 (5 bases each). CDR3 length equals 15 residues. V was pared by 1 base and J by 6 bases, with 12 bases between. The germline V gene encodes CDR1 SGHVS and CDR2 FNYEAQ. CDR3 residues: CASSLDSAGPGELFF. The CDR3 DNA reads as TGTGCCAGCAGCTTAGATAGCGCAGGGCCCGGGGAGCTGTTTTTT.

The gene calls are TRBV4-2 and TRBJ2-1; the match to TRBD2 covers 8 bases. V shed 3 bases and J 8 bases; nucleotides not matched to a gene: 6. The CDR3 has 14 amino acids. Germline loops: CDR1 LGHNA, CDR2 YNFKEQ. Here the CDR3 reads CASSQERGNDEQFF. The DNA for the CDR3 is TGTGCCAGCAGCCAGGAGCGGGGGAACGATGAGCAGTTCTTC.

The gene calls are TRBV6-1 and TRBJ1-2; D remains unclear. The CDR3 has 14 residues. CDR1 MNHNS and CDR2 SASEGT come from the germline V gene. V was pared by 7 bases and J by 2 bases, with 14 bases between. As DNA, the CDR3 is TGTGCCAGCACCTCCGATCTTTTCAACTATGGCTACACCTTC. Translated, it gives CASTSDLFNYGYTF.

The chain has TRBV28 and TRBJ2-1, with TRBD2 matching 9 bases. The CDR3 is 15 amino acids. The ends lost 6 bases at V and 8 bases at J; junction bases unmatched: 11. Germline CDR1 reads MDHEN; CDR2 reads SYDVKM. This CDR3 is CASSLDLAGRDEQFF. The CDR3 bases are TGTGCCAGCAGCCTAGACCTAGCGGGGAGAGATGAGCAGTTCTTC.

The chain is built from TRBV30 and TRBJ1-4; TRBD1 is a possible D gene (6 bases). CDR3 length: 12 amino acids. CDR1 is GTSNPN, CDR2 SVGIG, per germline (reference sequence). CDR3 protein: CATGTANEKLFF. The CDR3 nucleotides read TGTGCTACAGGGACGGCTAATGAAAAACTGTTTTTT.

The V call is TRBV14, the J call TRBJ1-2; weak D call: TRBD1 (6 bases). The germline V gene encodes CDR1 SGHDN and CDR2 FVKESK. V was clipped by 6 bases and J by 7 bases, with 9 bases between them. The CDR3 consists of 11 residues. The chain's CDR3 is CASSNRAGYTF. For the CDR3, the DNA is TGTGCCAGCAGTAACAGGGCTGGCTACACCTTC. Looking up the rest from reference TRBV14 and TRBJ1-2 gives the full variable domain: EAGVTQFPSHSVIEKGQTVTLRCDPISGHDNLYWYRRVMGKEIKFLLHFVKESKQDESGMPNNRFLAERTGGTYSTLKVQPAELEDSGVYFCASSNRAGYTFGSGTRLTVV.

DNA of the CDR3: TGCAGCGTGAGAACTGGGGAGCAGTACTTC. This translates into CSVRTGEQYF. This rearrangement joins TRBV29-1 to TRBJ2-7; no firm D call. Trimming stripped 6 bases from V and 7 bases from J, with 10 bases between. The CDR3 sequence is 10 residues long. The germline gives CDR1 SQVTM, CDR2 ANQGSEA.

This CDR3 is CASSLFPPNEQFF. The CDR3 nucleotides read TGTGCCAGCAGTTTATTCCCTCCGAATGAGCAGTTCTTC. The rearrangement joins TRBV27 to TRBJ2-1; D is ambiguous. CDR1 is MNHEY and CDR2 is SMNVEV in the germline V gene (reference sequence). The V and J ends lost 1 base and 7 bases respectively, with 8 bases between them. The CDR3 runs 13 residues.

The chain links TRBV7-9 to TRBJ1-1; 8 bases map to TRBD1. V dropped 1 base and J dropped 1; count of bases not matched to a gene: 2. CDR1 SEHNR and CDR2 FQNEAQ come from the germline V gene (reference sequence). The CDR3 is 15 amino acids. CDR3 residues: CASSLVTGENTEAFF. For the CDR3, the DNA is TGTGCCAGCAGCTTAGTGACAGGGGAGAACACTGAAGCTTTCTTT.

The V and J genes are TRBV5-5 and TRBJ1-2, with D hard to call. Deletions cut 2 bases from V and 3 bases from J, with 23 bases between. CDR1 is SGHKS, CDR2 YYEKEE, per germline (reference sequence). The CDR3 is made up of 18 amino acids. In DNA, the CDR3 is TGTGCCAGCAGCTTATTTTTGTCCGGAACCCGGATTGACTATGGCTACACCTTC. Translation: CASSLFLSGTRIDYGYTF.

The table lists this clone with a few counts. V and J are TRBV30 and TRBJ1-4, with D possibly TRBD1 on 6 matching bases. CDR3 length: 14 amino acids. Germline V gene lookup returns CDR1 GTSNPN and CDR2 SVGIG (reference sequence). Trimming took off 0 bases at V and 8 bases at J, with 13 bases between the two ends. The CDR3 nucleotides are TGTGCCTGGAGTGTCCGGGGGCAAAGGGAAAAACTGTTTTTT. This encodes CAWSVRGQREKLFF.